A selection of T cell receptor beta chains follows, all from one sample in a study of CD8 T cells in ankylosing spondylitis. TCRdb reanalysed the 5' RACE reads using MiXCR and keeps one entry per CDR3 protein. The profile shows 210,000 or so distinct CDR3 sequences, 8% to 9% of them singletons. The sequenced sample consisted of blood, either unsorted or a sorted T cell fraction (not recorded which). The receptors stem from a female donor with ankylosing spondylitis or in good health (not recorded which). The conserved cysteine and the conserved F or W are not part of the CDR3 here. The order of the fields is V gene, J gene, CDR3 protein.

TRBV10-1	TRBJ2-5	ASSSNARGLRETQY
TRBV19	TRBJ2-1	ASSTRRGAENEQF
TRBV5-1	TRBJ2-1	ASSPGLANHEQF
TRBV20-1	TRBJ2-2	SARLAGVAGELF
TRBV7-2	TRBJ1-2	ASGEVEGYT
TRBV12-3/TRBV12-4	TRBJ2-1	ASSPGVVGQF
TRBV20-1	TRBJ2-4	SATTGTRVNIQY
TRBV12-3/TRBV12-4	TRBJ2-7	ASRPDRAEQY
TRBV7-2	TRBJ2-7	ASSLAESTLYEQY
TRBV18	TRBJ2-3	ASSPSRANTDTQY
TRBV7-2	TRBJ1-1	ASSLWGGVNTEAF
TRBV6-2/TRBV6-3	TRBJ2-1	ASSYSASRVGDEQF
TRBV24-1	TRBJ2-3	ATSDASSYPTQY
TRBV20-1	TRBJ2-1	SARPLPGAEQF
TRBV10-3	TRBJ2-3	ATLGTGGITDTQY
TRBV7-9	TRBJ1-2	ASSFPQGDNYGYT
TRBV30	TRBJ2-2	AWSARQGTTNTGELF
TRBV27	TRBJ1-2	ASSVHRGGNYGYT
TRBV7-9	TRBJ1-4	ASSLESTRWSGEKLF
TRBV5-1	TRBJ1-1	ASSLTGRNTEAF
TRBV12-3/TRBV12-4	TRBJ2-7	ASRFQDSSYEQY
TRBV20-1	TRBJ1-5	SASKGLSNQPQH
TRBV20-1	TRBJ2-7	SASAGPLYEQY
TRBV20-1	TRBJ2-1	SAGPGSLVNEQF
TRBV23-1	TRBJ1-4	ASSLDRLRTNEKLF
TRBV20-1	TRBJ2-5	SARGDRAFQETQY